This T cell receptor (beta chain) emerged from a study of a mutant IDH1 vaccine in newly diagnosed glioma (dated by TCRdb to about 2021). Concerning the study at large: The roughly 32 treated patients were around 60% male and roughly 40% female, with a mean age of roughly 40 years. Before enrollment, most patients had been given radiochemotherapy with temozolomide as standard therapy, while the rest had received either radiotherapy alone or temozolomide alone. Peripheral blood was collected at six visits: V03 (baseline), V05, V07, V10, V12 and V13. Longitudinal TCRB deep sequencing was done for some 26 treated patients, wherever samples were available for exploratory analyses. Results the study describes overall, beyond this receptor: PBMC samples for TCRB deep sequencing were selected based on availability. Vaccine-induced immune responses across multiple MHC alleles were detected in approximately 94% of patients. No apparent relationship was observed between pseudoprogression and alterations in the top peripheral T cell clonotypes detected by TCRB sequencing. The authors noted that analyses of patient blood samples could not be reproduced because of sample limitations.

The intended sense of this specimen's time point label: baseline, week 1 (first vaccination visit). The sample's treatment or condition, from its label and the paper: pre-vaccination baseline after standard-of-care therapy. All donors had newly diagnosed IDH1-mutant astrocytomas of WHO grade 3 or 4 that showed loss of nuclear ATRX. The samples were drawn from NOA16, a multicentre, single-arm, open-label phase I trial in Germany that tested a mutant IDH1 peptide vaccine in humans for the first time. Blood drawn at visit V03 was used as the baseline sample for immunogenicity testing. Genomic DNA for TCRB sequencing was isolated from EDTA blood with the DNeasy Blood and Tissue Kit. On this clone: Its antigen target is currently unknown. The input lacks base qualities; no much larger clone sits a single base away.

At the junction V is shortened by 0 bases and J by 2 bases; bases outside the gene matches: 10. CDR1 SGHRS and CDR2 YFSETQ are derived from the germline V gene. The CDR3 numbers 18 residues from cysteine through phenylalanine. The kept DNA is CDR3 alone, 54 bases in frame from the first base. The library was generated by the immunoSEQ multiplex PCR assay. Rearranged TCR beta chain sequences were amplified using the hsTCRB Kit according to the manufacturer's protocol. An Illumina MiSeq was used to sequence the TCRB libraries. The authors processed their data as follows. Demultiplexing, trimming and gene mapping were performed with the kit vendor's proprietary platform. Here the immuneACCESS table is served through TCRdb, limited to in-frame sequences with V and J called. Missing clones are a known gap in these copies; in checked studies unresolved V genes cover under half, and the rest lacks a known reason. V, J and clone size are those of that table, while D and trimming were read from the DNA. This sample gives approximately 67,000 clones in total; 80% to 90% of them show up just once. 4% to 5.5% of the sample is in the top ten clones.

This sequence was found in a woman aged 18-29 years with glioma. Some clones in this sample may be carry-over from other donors' samples. Sequenced material: peripheral blood mononuclear cells (PBMCs), taken from a glioma patient treated with radiotherapy, temozolomide or both. This chain is built from TRBV5-1 and TRBJ1-4, with 7 bases aligning to TRBD1. The bases read TGCGCCAGCAGCTTGGGTCCAGGGGGTTCAAAGACTAATGAAAAACTGTTTTTT. The resulting protein is CASSLGPGGSKTNEKLFF.